One sample yielded the 30 T cell receptor beta chains listed below, sequenced in a study of glioma-infiltrating T cells. Using RNA template, CDR3s of TCR alpha and beta were amplified with iRepertoire arm-PCR. TCRdb reprocessed the multiplex PCR reads via MiXCR and lists one record per CDR3 protein. This table has approximately 140,000 distinct CDR3 sequences, around 25% appearing once. The sample was glioma tissue, nonneoplastic brain tissue, or PBMCs (not recorded which). All receptors derive from a human donor with low-grade glioma or glioblastoma, undergoing nonglioma brain surgery, or in good health (not recorded which).

The rearrangement joins TRBV2 to TRBJ1-5, with D perhaps TRBD1 (6 bases). V gave up 4 bases and J gave up 6 bases, with 10 bases separating them. The CDR3 totals 13 residues. Germline CDR1 is SNHLY and CDR2 is FYNNEI. The CDR3 bases are TGTGCCAGCAGTGTCTCAGGGGTTCAGCCCCAGCATTTT. It codes for CASSVSGVQPQHF.

This clonotype turned up a few times. V is TRBV2 and J is TRBJ1-1; TRBD1 matches at 10 bases. The CDR3 contains 15 residues. The germline V gene has CDR1 SNHLY and CDR2 FYNNEI. The junction had 6 bases not matched to a gene; V was cut back by 8 bases and J by 0 bases. This CDR3 is CASVRGTGVNTEAFF. The CDR3, as DNA: TGTGCCAGCGTAAGAGGGACAGGGGTGAACACTGAAGCTTTCTTT.

The sample holds many counts of this clonotype. This chain uses TRBV15 with TRBJ2-5, with D perhaps matching TRBD1 (6 bases). V dropped 2 bases and J dropped 0 bases, with 10 bases sitting between them. The CDR3 is 15 amino acids. Germline-derived CDR1 and CDR2 are LNHNV and YYDKDF (reference sequence). The CDR3 protein is CATSRSTGNQETQYF. The DNA for the CDR3 is TGTGCCACCAGCAGATCTACAGGGAACCAAGAGACCCAGTACTTC.

This sequence joins TRBV24-1 and TRBJ2-3; D is undetermined. CDR1 and CDR2 from the germline V gene are KGHDR and SFDVKD. V dropped 0 bases and J dropped 3 bases, with 15 bases sitting between them. This CDR3 comprises 17 residues. The CDR3 coding sequence is TGTGCCACCAGTGATTTGCCCGGTGAGTGGCAAACAGATACGCAGTATTTT. It is translated as CATSDLPGEWQTDTQYF.

Comment on this clonotype: The CDR3 carries no conserved terminal phenylalanine or tryptophan, so it likely arises from a read error. V and J are TRBV6-1 and TRBJ2-6, with D possibly TRBD2 on 7 matching bases. Germline CDR1 and CDR2: MNHNS and SASEGT. This CDR3 spans 14 amino acids. The V gene lost 8 bases and the J gene lost 4 bases, with 12 bases spanning the gap. The CDR3 protein is CASGRGLGANVLTL. CDR3 nucleotide sequence: TGTGCCAGCGGGCGGGGGCTCGGGGCCAACGTCCTGACTCTC.

This chain uses TRBV7-2 with TRBJ1-2; 8 bases agree with TRBD1. Germline V gene lookup returns CDR1 SGHTA and CDR2 FQGNSA. This CDR3 is built from 15 residues. Trimming removed 5 bases from V and 4 bases from J; junction bases left unmatched: 9. CDR3 sequence (DNA): TGTGCCAGCAGCGCCTGGGCCACAGGGGGCTATGGCTACACCTTC. Its protein product is CASSAWATGGYGYTF.

This clonotype turned up a few times. The chain combines TRBV7-9 with TRBJ1-1; 7 bases match TRBD1. There are 14 residues in the CDR3. Germline V gene lookup returns CDR1 SEHNR and CDR2 FQNEAQ (reference sequence). V shed 5 bases and J 10 bases; nucleotides not matched to a gene: 13. CDR3 in amino acids: CASSLTGVISRAFF. The CDR3 nucleotides are TGTGCCAGCAGCCTAACAGGGGTCATCTCCAGAGCTTTCTTT.

This clonotype was seen at least ten times. The rearrangement links TRBV20-1 to TRBJ2-5; 9 bases fit TRBD1. Unmatched junction bases numbered 9, after V lost 8 bases and J lost 5 bases. This CDR3 comprises 13 residues. CDR1 is DFQATT and CDR2 is SNEGSKA in the germline V gene (reference sequence). CDR3 nucleotides: TGCAGTACGCGGGACAGGGCGTATGAGACCCAGTACTTC. Its translation is CSTRDRAYETQYF.

At least ten counts were recorded for this clonotype. The chain employs TRBV7-9 and TRBJ1-2, with D perhaps matching TRBD1 (6 bases). This CDR3 has 13 amino acids. CDR1 and CDR2 (germline): SEHNR, FQNEAQ (reference sequence). Trimming shortened V by 5 bases and J by 2 bases, and 9 bases separated the two germline ends. CDR3 protein: CASSPTGNYGYTF. CDR3 sequence (DNA): TGTGCCAGCAGCCCCACAGGGAACTATGGCTACACCTTC.

The genes are TRBV10-1 and TRBJ1-2, with 7 bases identical to TRBD1. With V trimmed by 9 bases and J by 7 bases, 8 bases remained unmatched. The CDR3 runs to 12 residues. Germline assignment: CDR1 WNHNN and CDR2 SYGVQD (reference sequence). CDR3 coding DNA: TGCGCCAGTGGGGACAGATGGCGTGGCTACACCTTC. Translated, it gives CASGDRWRGYTF.

In this sample, this clonotype turned up many times. The chain joins TRBV7-2 to TRBJ2-3; 9 bases line up with TRBD2. V gave up 0 bases and J gave up 0 bases; unmatched junction bases: 7. CDR1 and CDR2 from the germline V gene are SGHTA and FQGNSA. The CDR3 extends over 18 amino acids. The chain's CDR3 is CASSLAALAGSSTDTQYF. The CDR3 nucleotides read TGTGCCAGCAGCTTAGCTGCCCTAGCGGGGTCTAGCACAGATACGCAGTATTTT.

This clonotype has only a few counts. The DNA of the CDR3 is TGCGCCAGCAGCTTGGACGGGGGCTCAACTAATGAAAAACTGTTTTTT. It is translated as CASSLDGGSTNEKLFF. The chain links TRBV5-1 to TRBJ1-4; D perhaps matches TRBD1 (6 bases). V was cut by 0 bases and J by 0 bases, with 9 bases left in between. CDR3 length equals 16 residues. Germline V CDR1 and CDR2: SGHRS, YFSETQ.

In this sample, this clonotype turned up a few times. The rearrangement joins TRBV3-1 to TRBJ2-3; D not certain. CDR1 and CDR2 from the germline V gene are LGHDT and YNNKEL (reference sequence). The CDR3 consists of 15 residues. Trimming took off 4 bases at V and 2 bases at J, with 13 bases between the two ends. CDR3 loop: CASSLVVGSTDTQYF. The CDR3 DNA follows: TGTGCCAGCAGCCTAGTGGTGGGCTCCACAGATACGCAGTATTTT.

The J gene is TRBJ2-5, the V gene TRBV19; no definite D call. Germline V CDR1 and CDR2: LNHDA, SQIVND (reference sequence). This CDR3 is built from 15 residues. Trimming stripped 8 bases from V and 5 bases from J, with 21 bases between. CDR3 DNA: TGTGCCAGTCGAAGTTCGGCTGGCAGGCCGGAGACCCAGTACTTC. It is translated as CASRSSAGRPETQYF.

CDR3 DNA sequence: TGTGCCAGCAGTGTAAACAGGGAAGGCGAGCAGTACGTC. Its translation is CASSVNREGEQYV. V is TRBV2 and J is TRBJ2-7; a possible D gene is TRBD1 (6 bases). This CDR3 has 13 residues. Germline CDR1 SNHLY, CDR2 FYNNEI. The V and J ends lost 4 bases and 6 bases respectively, with 13 bases between them.

This clonotype was found many times. The rearrangement links TRBV27 to TRBJ2-3; 8 bases agree with TRBD2. The CDR3 extends over 16 amino acids. The junction had 8 bases not matched to a gene; V was cut back by 3 bases and J by 3 bases. Germline V gene lookup returns CDR1 MNHEY and CDR2 SMNVEV (reference sequence). The CDR3 is CASSFGRTSFTDTQYF. CDR3 coding DNA: TGTGCCAGCAGTTTCGGCAGGACTAGCTTTACAGATACGCAGTATTTT.

V gene TRBV7-9 combines with J gene TRBJ1-5; D ambiguous. V shed 6 bases and J shed 5 bases, with 11 bases lying between them. This CDR3 contains 13 residues. CDR1 and CDR2 from the germline V gene are SEHNR and FQNEAQ (reference sequence). As DNA, the CDR3 is TGTGCCAGCAGTGTTTTGGATGATCAGCCCCAGCATTTT. Its translation: CASSVLDDQPQHF. Filled out from reference TRBV7-9 and TRBJ1-5, the complete variable domain reads DTGVSQNPRHKITKRGQNVTFRCDPISEHNRLYWYRQTLGQGPEFLTYFQNEAQLEKSRLLSDRFSAERPKGSFSTLEIQRTEQGDSAMYLCASSVLDDQPQHFGDGTRLSIL.

The rearrangement uses TRBV7-8 and TRBJ1-1; D is unclear. Between the trimmed V and J ends, which lost 5 bases and 1 base, there was a span of 20 bases. Germline V gene data show CDR1 as SGHVS and CDR2 as FQNEAQ. The CDR3 has 17 residues. The CDR3 nucleotides are TGTGCCAGCAGCCCGACACGGGCCCAACAGTCGAACACTGAAGCTTTCTTT. Translated: CASSPTRAQQSNTEAFF.

This clonotype was observed at least ten times. The CDR3 DNA follows: TGCAGCGTTGGGTCCTATAATTCACCCCTCCACTTT. Residues: CSVGSYNSPLHF. The V gene is TRBV29-1, the J gene TRBJ1-6; D unresolved. CDR1 and CDR2 from the germline V gene are SQVTM and ANQGSEA. The CDR3 has 12 amino acids. The V and J ends lost 4 bases and 1 base respectively, with 2 bases between them. The full variable domain, with the rest looked up from reference TRBV29-1 and TRBJ1-6, is SAVISQKPSRDICQRGTSLTIQCQVDSQVTMMFWYRQQPGQSLTLIATANQGSEATYESGFVIDKFPISRPNLTFSTLTVSNMSPEDSSIYLCSVGSYNSPLHFGNGTRLTVT.

V usage is TRBV7-6 and J usage is TRBJ1-3; D uncertain. Trimming shortened V by 1 base and J by 4 bases, and 20 bases separated the two germline ends. This CDR3 has 18 amino acids. Per germline, CDR1 SGHVS and CDR2 FNYEAQ. The CDR3 region is CASSLDPPRGAGGNTIYF. The DNA for the CDR3 is TGTGCCAGCAGCTTAGACCCTCCAAGAGGAGCGGGGGGAAACACCATATATTTT.

About this clonotype: One end of the junction does not line up with germline, which may come from a read error. This rearrangement joins TRBV11-2 to TRBJ1-1; a possible D gene is TRBD1 (6 bases). Germline V gives CDR1 SGHAT, CDR2 FQNNGV. This CDR3 spans 15 amino acids. CDR3 in DNA: TGTGCCAGCAGCACCTTCAGGGGTGAGAACACTAAAGCTTTCTTT. It codes for CASSTFRGENTKAFF.

The sample holds a few counts of this clonotype. The chain's CDR3 is CASRSDTGYGYTF. CDR3 in DNA: TGTGCCAGCAGATCAGACACAGGTTATGGCTACACCTTC. The gene calls are TRBV7-3 and TRBJ1-2; perhaps TRBD1 as D (5 bases). Per the germline V gene, CDR1 is SGHTA and CDR2 is FQGTGA. V lost 6 bases to trimming and J lost 5 bases, with 13 bases between them. The CDR3 has 13 residues.

V usage is TRBV24-1 and J usage is TRBJ2-5; D unclear. Trimming left V 1 base short and J 3 bases short, with 14 bases between. Germline loops: CDR1 KGHDR, CDR2 SFDVKD. The CDR3 covers 16 residues. In DNA, the CDR3 is TGTGCCACCAGTGATTTTTCTATGCGAGGAAAAGAGACCCAGTACTTC. Its protein is CATSDFSMRGKETQYF.

The V and J genes are TRBV20-1 and TRBJ2-7; TRBD2 is a possible D gene (7 bases). The CDR3 runs 13 residues. The ends were cut back, 7 bases at V and 5 bases at J, with 18 bases in the middle. Germline CDR1 and CDR2: DFQATT and SNEGSKA (reference sequence). The CDR3 DNA reads as TGCAGTGTAGGGGGGGGGGCCTCGAACGAGCAGTACGTC. Amino acid sequence: CSVGGGASNEQYV.

Concerning this clonotype itself: This may arise from a read error, as a much more abundant clone is one base away. The V call is TRBV27, the J call TRBJ1-5; D is uncertain. Germline CDR1 reads MNHEY; CDR2 reads SMNVEV (reference sequence). This CDR3 is built from 11 residues. The CDR3 spells CASGVDQPRHF. The CDR3 bases are TGTGCCAGCGGGGTCGATCAGCCCCGGCATTTT.

This clonotype was found a few times. The chain couples TRBV7-9 to TRBJ2-5; perhaps TRBD1 as D (6 bases). The CDR3 is made up of 14 amino acids. CDR1 and CDR2 from the germline V gene are SEHNR and FQNEAQ (reference sequence). Trimming took 1 base from V and 4 from J, leaving 10 bases between them. The CDR3, as DNA: TGTGCCAGCAGCTTAGGTCCAGGGGCAGAGACCCAGTACTTC. Amino acids: CASSLGPGAETQYF. Drawing the rest from reference TRBV7-9 and TRBJ2-5, the complete variable domain is DTGVSQNPRHKITKRGQNVTFRCDPISEHNRLYWYRQTLGQGPEFLTYFQNEAQLEKSRLLSDRFSAERPKGSFSTLEIQRTEQGDSAMYLCASSLGPGAETQYFGPGTRLLVL.

Details on this clonotype: A read error may explain this, as a much larger clone is one base away. The rearrangement links TRBV15 to TRBJ2-1, with 12 nucleotides matching TRBD1. The CDR3 is 14 amino acids. The germline gives CDR1 LNHNV, CDR2 YYDKDF (reference sequence). The DNA for the CDR3 is TGTGCCACCACCAGAGGGACAGGGGGCGATGAGCAGTTCTTC. Protein: CATTRGTGGDEQFF.

The chain employs TRBV7-6 and TRBJ1-1; D may be TRBD1 (5 bases). The CDR3 runs to 16 residues. Germline V gene sequence: CDR1 SGHVS, CDR2 FNYEAQ. V lost 1 base, J lost 7 bases, and 19 bases lay in between. CDR3 sequence: CASSLEANRPEVEAFF. The CDR3 nucleotides read TGTGCCAGCAGCTTAGAGGCCAACAGGCCTGAAGTTGAAGCTTTCTTT. Together with reference TRBV7-6 and TRBJ1-1, the CDR3 gives the full variable domain: GAGVSQSPRYKVTKRGQDVALRCDPISGHVSLYWYRQALGQGPEFLTYFNYEAQQDKSGLPNDRFSAERPEGSISTLTIQRTEQRDSAMYRCASSLEANRPEVEAFFGQGTRLTVV.

A word on this clonotype: Sequence at one end of the junction differs from germline and may be a read error. V usage is TRBV20-1 and J usage is TRBJ2-2; 7 nucleotides match TRBD1. The germline V gene encodes CDR1 DFQATT and CDR2 SNEGSKA (reference sequence). This CDR3 spans 14 amino acids. CDR3 protein: CSASGQAGTRELFF. CDR3 in DNA: TGCAGTGCTAGTGGACAGGCAGGCACCAGGGAGCTGTTTTTT.

This rearrangement joins TRBV7-2 to TRBJ2-7; D is perhaps TRBD2 (6 bases). Germline assignment: CDR1 SGHTA and CDR2 FQGNSA. The CDR3 has 14 residues. Trimming removed 5 bases at V and 6 bases at J, with 17 bases between. The DNA for the CDR3 is TGTGCCAGCAGCCCCGGGGGTACTACGCCCGAGCAGTACGTC. As protein: CASSPGGTTPEQYV.